Presented here are 5 T cell receptor beta chains from one specimen sequenced in a study of technical replicates of blood from a few donors. The table came from immunoSEQ multiplex PCR; TCRdb's copy has only in-frame clones and leaves some out. The profile shows around 50,000 clones, more than 85% of them singletons. Sequenced sample: PBMCs. These receptors originate from a human donor in good health. Some clones in this sample may be carry-over from other donors' samples.

The chain links TRBV7-2 to TRBJ1-2; D call uncertain. Germline lookup yields CDR1 SGHTA and CDR2 FQGNSA. Trimming stripped 9 bases from V and 4 bases from J, with 15 bases between. This CDR3 region has 13 residues. CDR3 protein: CASRGVSGYGYTF. CDR3 DNA sequence: TGTGCCAGTCGTGGCGTCTCGGGCTATGGCTACACCTTC.

The J gene is TRBJ2-5, the V gene TRBV2, with D perhaps TRBD1 (6 bases). The ends were cut back, 11 bases at V and 2 bases at J, with 12 bases in the middle. The CDR3 spans 12 residues. Germline values: CDR1 SNHLY, CDR2 FYNNEI. The CDR3 nucleotides are TGTGCCTCAGGGGCCTTTCAAGAGACCCAGTACTTC. Protein: CASGAFQETQYF.

The rearrangement uses TRBV27 and TRBJ1-1; no clear D gene. CDR1 and CDR2 from the germline V gene are MNHEY and SMNVEV (reference sequence). The CDR3 runs 14 residues. The germline V and J ends were trimmed by 2 bases and 4 bases, with 11 bases remaining between them. The DNA for the CDR3 is TGTGCCAGCAGTTTAGGAGGGCTGGCCACTGAAGCTTTCTTT. Protein sequence: CASSLGGLATEAFF.

The rearrangement links TRBV18 to TRBJ1-2; possibly TRBD1 for D (5 bases). Per germline, CDR1 KGHSH and CDR2 LQKENI. CDR3 length equals 16 residues. The V and J ends lost 1 base and 4 bases respectively, with 16 bases between them. The CDR3 region is CASSPRGGGLSYGYTF. The CDR3 DNA reads TGTGCCAGCTCACCACGGGGGGGAGGGCTTAGCTATGGCTACACCTTC. Together with reference TRBV18 and TRBJ1-2, the CDR3 gives the full variable domain: NAGVMQNPRHLVRRRGQEARLRCSPMKGHSHVYWYRQLPEEGLKFMVYLQKENIIDESGMPKERFSAEFPKEGPSILRIQQVVRGDSAAYFCASSPRGGGLSYGYTFGSGTRLTVV.

This chain connects TRBV7-3 to TRBJ2-3, with D perhaps TRBD1 (6 bases). Germline-derived CDR1 and CDR2 are SGHTA and FQGTGA. The CDR3 spans 16 residues. V lost 4 bases and J lost 4, with 18 bases in between. In DNA form, the CDR3 reads TGTGCCAGCAGCTCTAAAGGGGCCTGGGGGCCAGATACGCAGTATTTT. Its protein is CASSSKGAWGPDTQYF.